This TCR beta chain was sequenced in a study of CD8 T cells in ankylosing spondylitis. The study's findings and limits: According to the report, clones linked to the disease were significantly enriched in matched synovial fluid samples taken from ankylosing spondylitis patients. Existing reports had already noted some motif variants in reactive arthritis synovial fluid and blood.

About this clonotype: Its specificity is not known.

The CDR3 runs to 13 residues. CDR1 DFQATT and CDR2 SNEGSKA come from the germline V gene (reference sequence). Trimming cost V 6 bases and J 7 bases, with 16 bases left between them. TCRdb fed the 5' RACE reads into MiXCR, producing one record per CDR3 protein. This table has some 200,000 distinct CDR3 sequences, roughly 24% appearing once. Source material: blood, either unsorted or a sorted T cell fraction (not recorded which). The TCR was taken from a male donor with ankylosing spondylitis or in good health (not recorded which). The chain carries TRBV20-1 and TRBJ2-1; no firm D call. CDR3 loop: CSARGIYVNEQFF. DNA of the CDR3: TGCAGTGCCCGAGGCATCTATGTGAATGAGCAGTTCTTC.